The 20 T cell receptor beta chains below come from one sample, sequenced in a study of neurological immune-mediated disorders. In TCRdb, the 5' RACE reads were re-called with MiXCR into one record per CDR3 protein. The data contain some 32,000 distinct CDR3 sequences, around 16% of them seen just once; the ten biggest clones take up around a quarter. The source material was PBMCs. The receptor set was obtained from a man between 70 and 80 years old in good health.

This clonotype was seen at least ten times. The chain recombines TRBV12-3 or TRBV12-4 with TRBJ2-1; 8 positions match TRBD1. With 5 bases clipped from V and 0 bases from J, the junction kept 3 bases outside the gene matches. This CDR3 region has 15 residues. CDR3 nucleotides: TGTGCCAGCAGTCCCACAGGGGGCTCCTACAATGAGCAGTTCTTC. Translated: CASSPTGGSYNEQFF.

This clonotype was seen at least ten times. The chain couples TRBV30 to TRBJ2-7; no clear D gene. Deletions cut 0 bases from V and 5 bases from J, with 11 bases between. Germline CDR1 is GTSNPN and CDR2 is SVGIG (reference sequence). The CDR3 consists of 13 residues. The CDR3 is CAWSVYPNDEQYF. The CDR3 DNA is TGTGCCTGGAGTGTATACCCTAATGACGAGCAGTACTTC.

By share, this clonotype counts as medium-sized (0.01 to 0.1%). The chain recombines TRBV27 with TRBJ2-7, with D hard to call. Trimming took 2 bases from V and 1 from J, leaving 6 bases between them. Germline assignment: CDR1 MNHEY and CDR2 SMNVEV (reference sequence). CDR3 length equals 13 residues. The CDR3 here is CASSLAQSYEQYF. The CDR3 nucleotides read TGTGCCAGCAGTTTAGCACAATCCTACGAGCAGTACTTC.

This clonotype showed up many times. This chain uses TRBV7-8 with TRBJ1-2, with D possibly TRBD1 on 5 matching bases. The CDR3 loop spans 16 amino acids. The V end was cut by 3 bases, the J end by 4 bases, with 18 bases between. Germline CDR1 reads SGHVS; CDR2 reads FQNEAQ. CDR3 in amino acids: CASSFVGAGRPYGYTF. In nucleotides, the CDR3 is TGTGCCAGCAGCTTCGTCGGGGCAGGACGCCCCTATGGCTACACCTTC.

This clonotype appeared many times. The V and J genes are TRBV27 and TRBJ1-1; a weak D match, TRBD1 (6 bases). The V and J ends lost 6 bases and 2 bases respectively, with 25 bases between them. This CDR3 has 18 residues. Germline V gene lookup returns CDR1 MNHEY and CDR2 SMNVEV (reference sequence). CDR3: CASRTHPGAGGLNTEAFF. The CDR3 DNA is TGTGCCAGCAGGACACATCCAGGGGCGGGAGGGCTAAACACTGAAGCTTTCTTT.

Comment on this clonotype: Germline and junction disagree at one end, which may indicate a read error. The J gene is TRBJ1-1, the V gene TRBV24-1; tentatively, D is TRBD1 (6 bases). Germline V gene data show CDR1 as KGHDR and CDR2 as SFDVKD. This CDR3 contains 16 residues. This CDR3 is CTTSDGRRGGNTEAFF. The DNA of the CDR3 is TGTACCACCAGTGACGGCAGGAGGGGGGGAAACACTGAAGCTTTCTTT.

This clonotype was observed many times. This chain uses TRBV6-2 or TRBV6-3 with TRBJ2-7, with D unresolved. The CDR3 spans 16 residues. The germline CDR1 and CDR2 sequences are MNHEY and SVGEGT. The ends were cut back, 3 bases at V and 0 bases at J, with 15 bases in the middle. The CDR3 protein is CASSYLGLLSSYEQYF. CDR3 coding DNA: TGTGCCAGCAGTTATTTGGGTCTTCTCAGCTCCTACGAGCAGTACTTC.

This clonotype appeared many times. The chain is built from TRBV9 and TRBJ1-4, with a tentative D call TRBD1 (5 bases). This CDR3 is 15 amino acids long. The germline V and J ends were trimmed by 2 bases and 13 bases, with 21 bases remaining between them. Germline V gene lookup returns CDR1 SGDLS and CDR2 YYNGEE. The CDR3: CASSVNRDGRSRLFF. As DNA, the CDR3 is TGTGCCAGCAGCGTCAACCGGGACGGCCGGAGTAGACTGTTTTTT.

This clonotype was counted ten times or more. The chain combines TRBV13 with TRBJ2-5; D not certain. There are 14 residues in the CDR3. With 3 bases removed from V and 2 bases from J, the gap between germline ends came to 10 bases. Germline CDR1 PRHDT, CDR2 FYEKMQ (reference sequence). CDR3 coding DNA: TGTGCCAGCAGCTTGCGAGGAGATCAAGAGACCCAGTACTTC. Protein: CASSLRGDQETQYF.

This clonotype was seen repeatedly, ten times or more. V usage is TRBV7-2 and J usage is TRBJ2-3; no clear D gene. V was pared by 5 bases and J by 0 bases, with 15 bases between. Germline V gives CDR1 SGHTA, CDR2 FQGNSA. The CDR3 runs to 16 residues. In DNA, the CDR3 is TGTGCCAGCAGCGGGGTTTTTACCTCTAGCACAGATACGCAGTATTTT. Its translation: CASSGVFTSSTDTQYF.

The rearrangement uses TRBV5-1 and TRBJ2-3, with a tentative D call TRBD2 (5 bases). Deletions cut 0 bases from V and 4 bases from J, with 9 bases between. The germline V gene encodes CDR1 SGHRS and CDR2 YFSETQ. The CDR3 covers 14 residues. In nucleotides, the CDR3 is TGCGCCAGCAGCTTGGCCGGGGTTCCAGATACGCAGTATTTT. As protein: CASSLAGVPDTQYF.

This clonotype was seen ten or more times. The V call is TRBV6-5, the J call TRBJ1-2; the D gene is possibly TRBD1 (5 bases). The germline V and J ends were trimmed by 7 bases and 5 bases, with 17 bases remaining between them. This CDR3 region has 14 residues. Per the germline V gene, CDR1 is MNHEY and CDR2 is SVGAGI. The CDR3 DNA reads as TGTGCCAGCAAAGACGGAGGGGCGGGGTATGGCTACACCTTC. Translation: CASKDGGAGYGYTF.

This clonotype was seen at least ten times. The V gene is TRBV6-2 or TRBV6-3, the J gene TRBJ2-1; the D gene is possibly TRBD2 (6 bases). V lost 6 bases and J lost 6, with 9 bases in between. The CDR3 spans 12 residues. Germline V gives CDR1 MNHEY, CDR2 SVGEGT. CDR3 sequence: CASSPGGNEQFF. In DNA form, the CDR3 reads TGTGCCAGCAGCCCCGGGGGCAATGAGCAGTTCTTC.

The genes are TRBV9 and TRBJ1-6, with 11 nucleotides matching TRBD1. J was trimmed by 4 bases and V by 2 bases; bases with no gene match: 5. The CDR3 is made up of 17 amino acids. Germline V gene data show CDR1 as SGDLS and CDR2 as YYNGEE. CDR3 sequence: CASSVGQGARYNSPLHF. CDR3 nucleotides: TGTGCCAGCAGCGTCGGACAGGGGGCGCGGTATAATTCACCCCTCCACTTT.

Many counts were recorded for this clonotype. V is TRBV20-1 and J is TRBJ2-4; 7 nucleotides line up with TRBD2. Per the germline V gene, CDR1 is DFQATT and CDR2 is SNEGSKA (reference sequence). The V segment lost 0 bases and the J segment 4 bases; nucleotides outside the gene matches: 3. CDR3 length: 14 amino acids. DNA for the CDR3: TGCAGTGCTAGAGATCCCGGGGGGAAAAACATTCAGTACTTC. Translation: CSARDPGGKNIQYF.

The sample holds many counts of this clonotype. The genes are TRBV18 and TRBJ2-7; 10 bases align to TRBD1. V dropped 4 bases and J dropped 4; count of bases not matched to a gene: 1. The CDR3 runs 13 residues. Germline V gives CDR1 KGHSH, CDR2 LQKENI. The CDR3 sequence: CASSRDRGYEQYF. CDR3 nucleotide sequence: TGTGCCAGCTCACGGGACAGGGGTTACGAGCAGTACTTC.

This clonotype appeared many times. This rearrangement joins TRBV20-1 to TRBJ2-7; 9 bases match TRBD2. This CDR3 is built from 12 residues. The germline V gene encodes CDR1 DFQATT and CDR2 SNEGSKA (reference sequence). The J segment lost 4 bases and the V segment lost 5 bases, leaving 3 bases of the junction unmatched. Written as DNA, the CDR3 is TGCAGTGCTGGGACTAGCACGTACGAGCAGTACTTC. This encodes CSAGTSTYEQYF.

This clonotype was counted a single time. The chain uses TRBV20-1 and TRBJ1-1, with D perhaps matching TRBD1 (6 bases). The germline V gene encodes CDR1 DFQATT and CDR2 SNEGSKA (reference sequence). CDR3 length equals 13 residues. V lost 2 bases to trimming and J lost 4 bases, with 11 bases between them. CDR3 amino acids: CSARRGGGTEAFF. The CDR3 bases are TGCAGTGCTAGAAGAGGGGGGGGCACTGAAGCTTTCTTT.

In regard to this clonotype: A read error may produce the germline difference seen at one junction end. The rearrangement joins TRBV5-1 to TRBJ1-1, with D tentatively TRBD1 (5 bases). This CDR3 is built from 14 residues. Germline V gene data show CDR1 as SGHRS and CDR2 as YFSETQ. The CDR3 region has the DNA TGCGCCAACAGCTTATCTCAGGGCCCGCGAGGTGCTTTCTTT. Translating gives CANSLSQGPRGAFF.

Ten or more counts support this clonotype. The chain combines TRBV4-1 with TRBJ1-2; unclear D gene. There are 14 residues in the CDR3. Germline V lookup: CDR1 MGHRA, CDR2 YSYEKL. V lost 1 base to trimming and J lost 6 bases, with 12 bases between them. The DNA of the CDR3 is TGCGCCAGCAGCCAAGCCCACGAGAGGGATGGCTACACCTTC. It yields the protein CASSQAHERDGYTF.